The clone carrying this TCR beta chain has only one observation. The antigen is undetermined. Together with a sample-barcoded 5' primer, a J-beta primer mix was included in a second PCR lasting roughly 6 to 12 cycles. One entry per CDR3 protein, called by TCRdb with MiXCR from the 5' RACE reads. This table holds under 2,000,000 distinct CDR3 sequences, around 48% found once. CDR3 size: 16 residues. Deletions cut 5 bases from V and 3 bases from J, with 18 bases between. Germline CDR1 is SGHNT and CDR2 is YYREEE (reference sequence). These data are taken from a study of blood T cells in healthy people across ages. Notes on the study in general: Changes seen in expanded clonotypes were possibly confounded by donor CMV status left unknown.

The receptor was isolated from a middle-aged woman in good health. The chain uses TRBV5-4 and TRBJ2-1; D might be TRBD1 (6 bases). The sequenced sample was blood. The CDR3: CASRENRDNLYNEQFF. CDR3 sequence (DNA): TGTGCCAGCAGGGAGAACCGGGACAACCTCTACAATGAGCAGTTCTTC.